Following are 7 T cell receptor beta chains from one sample sequenced in a study of patients and donors after allogeneic stem cell transplantation. Using its own MiXCR run on the RT-PCR reads, TCRdb lists one record per CDR3 protein. The sample has about 160,000 distinct CDR3 sequences, roughly 22% seen once. The sequencing input was blood, either unsorted or a sorted T cell fraction (not recorded which). The receptors here all came from a human donor who was either an allogeneic HSCT recipient or a stem cell or donor lymphocyte infusion donor (not recorded which). It is not recorded whose cells these are; they may come from a transplant donor.

The table lists this clonotype with a few counts. This sequence joins TRBV6-5 and TRBJ1-6, with no clear D. The V gene lost 4 bases and the J gene lost 17 bases, with 18 bases spanning the gap. The germline CDR1 and CDR2 sequences are MNHEY and SVGAGI. This CDR3 has 13 residues. The CDR3 protein is CASSSPRSPSIHF. The CDR3 DNA is TGTGCCAGCAGTTCTCCCCGGTCACCCTCCATCCACTTT.

V gene TRBV5-1 combines with J gene TRBJ1-1; D uncertain. The CDR3 has 13 residues. Germline V CDR1 and CDR2: SGHRS, YFSETQ. The ends were cut back, 2 bases at V and 0 bases at J, with 5 bases in the middle. In DNA, the CDR3 is TGCGCCAGCAGCTTTGGGATGAACACTGAAGCTTTCTTT. Protein sequence: CASSFGMNTEAFF.

This chain uses TRBV6-2 or TRBV6-3 with TRBJ2-7, with 13 bases aligning to TRBD2. CDR3 size: 17 residues. The V and J ends lost 4 bases and 1 base, in that order; junction bases with no gene match: 7. Germline loops: CDR1 MNHEY, CDR2 SVGEGT. CDR3 bases: TGTGCCAGCAGTTCGCCGGGACTAGCGGGGACTTCCTACGAGCAGTACTTC. Its protein is CASSSPGLAGTSYEQYF.

The chain carries TRBV10-3 and TRBJ1-1, with TRBD1 as a possible D gene (5 bases). From germline, CDR1 is ENHRY and CDR2 SYGVKD. Trimming shortened V by 7 bases and J by 2 bases, and 26 bases separated the two germline ends. The CDR3 is 18 amino acids. CDR3 bases: TGTGCCATCACCCAATCGCCTTCGGGAGGGGTAATTAACACTGAAGCTTTCTTT. This sequence encodes CAITQSPSGGVINTEAFF.

The genes are TRBV7-2 and TRBJ2-1; TRBD2 might be the D (6 bases). The CDR3 contains 16 residues. Trimming left V 3 bases short and J 0 bases short, with 12 bases between. Germline loops: CDR1 SGHTA, CDR2 FQGNSA. DNA for the CDR3: TGTGCCAGCAGCTTCGGGGGACTCAGCTCCTACAATGAGCAGTTCTTC. As protein: CASSFGGLSSYNEQFF.

This clonotype was observed at least ten times. The rearrangement joins TRBV29-1 to TRBJ1-2; 10 nucleotides line up with TRBD1. The CDR3 consists of 14 residues. The trim removed 4 bases at V and 2 bases at J, leaving 4 bases unmatched. The germline V gene encodes CDR1 SQVTM and CDR2 ANQGSEA. The CDR3 spells CSVARQGANYGYTF. The CDR3 DNA sequence: TGCAGCGTTGCGAGACAGGGGGCGAACTATGGCTACACCTTC.

The CDR3 DNA is TGTGCCAGCAGCCTCGGACTAAGGGTCTATGGCTACACCTTC. Translation gives CASSLGLRVYGYTF. The gene calls are TRBV7-2 and TRBJ1-2, with D unresolved. Trimming took 5 bases from V and 4 from J, leaving 14 bases between them. This CDR3 comprises 14 residues. The germline CDR1 and CDR2 sequences are SGHTA and FQGNSA.